Below, 22 T cell receptor beta chains from the same sample are listed, as sequenced in a study of cytomegalovirus exposure and HLA in healthy donors. The primer mix had 60 Vbeta and 13 Jbeta primers. Sequenced by immunoSEQ multiplex PCR; TCRdb stores in-frame clones only, minus some. Of tens of thousands of clones listed, about half were seen once; the top ten hold around 6.5%. Sequencing was carried out using PBMCs. Every receptor here comes from a woman in her 40s in good health and CMV-seropositive.

The V call is TRBV7-9, the J call TRBJ2-5; 7 nucleotides match TRBD1. Germline CDR1 SEHNR, CDR2 FQNEAQ (reference sequence). There are 13 residues in the CDR3. J gave up 4 bases and V 1 base, and 0 bases lay outside the gene matches. CDR3 sequence: CASSLEGAETQYF. CDR3 coding DNA: TGTGCCAGCAGCTTAGAGGGGGCAGAGACCCAGTACTTC.

V usage is TRBV12-2 and J usage is TRBJ2-1; the D call in the table, TRBD1, was not verified against the DNA. TRBV12-2 is shown as a pseudogene. The CDR3 is 11 amino acids. CDR3 nucleotide sequence: TGTGCAAGTCGCTTAGGGACAGGGATCTTCTTC. Protein product: CASRLGTGIFF.

This clone was recorded many times. The chain links TRBV6-5 to TRBJ2-7, with 7 bases identical to TRBD1. The CDR3 is made up of 15 amino acids. Germline trimming cut 6 bases from V and 2 bases from J; bases unmatched to any gene: 10. The germline gives CDR1 MNHEY, CDR2 SVGAGI. This CDR3 is CASRRKTGDPYEQYF. The CDR3 DNA reads as TGTGCCAGCAGGAGGAAAACAGGGGACCCCTACGAGCAGTACTTC.

The chain uses TRBV10-2 and TRBJ1-1; unclear D gene. The CDR3 covers 15 residues. CDR1 and CDR2 from the germline V gene are WSHSY and SAAADI. The V gene lost 0 bases and the J gene lost 1 base, with 9 bases spanning the gap. In nucleotides, the CDR3 is TGCGCCAGCAGTGAGTCGTCCTCCAGGAACACTGAAGCTTTCTTT. This encodes CASSESSSRNTEAFF.

V and J are TRBV9 and TRBJ1-5; 7 positions match TRBD1. Germline-derived CDR1 and CDR2 are SGDLS and YYNGEE. Trimming at V came to 3 bases and at J to 7 bases, leaving 7 bases not matched to a gene. The CDR3 has 14 amino acids. The CDR3 protein is CASSEGQVGQPQHF. CDR3 sequence (DNA): TGTGCCAGCAGCGAAGGACAGGTAGGACAGCCCCAGCATTTT. The full variable domain, rest sourced from reference TRBV9 and TRBJ1-5, is DSGVTQTPKHLITATGQRVTLRCSPRSGDLSVYWYQQSLDQGLQFLIQYYNGEERAKGNILERFSAQQFPDLHSELNLSSLELGDSALYFCASSEGQVGQPQHFGDGTRLSIL.

The chain recombines TRBV6-1 with TRBJ2-3; 10 nucleotides agree with TRBD2. V gave up 5 bases and J gave up 6 bases; unmatched junction bases: 8. Germline lookup yields CDR1 MNHNS and CDR2 SASEGT. The CDR3 is made up of 15 amino acids. The CDR3 here is CASSLTSGARDTQYF. CDR3 bases: TGTGCCAGCAGTCTAACTAGCGGGGCAAGGGATACGCAGTATTTT.

There are a few counts of this clone. The J gene is TRBJ2-1, the V gene TRBV6-6, with 11 bases aligning to TRBD1. Germline V lookup: CDR1 MNHNY, CDR2 SVGAGI (reference sequence). The CDR3 has 16 amino acids. The V segment lost 6 bases and the J segment 8 bases; nucleotides outside the gene matches: 12. As DNA, the CDR3 is TGTGCCAGCAGGAAACGCGGACAGGGGGCTATGGATGAGCAGTTCTTC. Protein sequence: CASRKRGQGAMDEQFF.

The chain carries TRBV27 and TRBJ2-3, with D possibly being TRBD2 (5 bases). Looked up from germline, CDR1 is MNHEY and CDR2 is SMNVEV (reference sequence). Trimming took off 8 bases at V and 0 bases at J, with 15 bases between the two ends. The CDR3 is 15 residues long. This chain's CDR3 is CASAFLAASTDTQYF. The CDR3 nucleotides read TGTGCCAGCGCTTTCCTAGCTGCTAGCACAGATACGCAGTATTTT.

This chain connects TRBV20-1 to TRBJ1-2; no reliable D call. V lost 5 bases to trimming and J lost 2 bases, with 6 bases between them. The germline V gene encodes CDR1 DFQATT and CDR2 SNEGSKA (reference sequence). The CDR3 is 11 amino acids. The CDR3 coding sequence is TGCAGTGCTCCCGGGAACTATGGCTACACCTTC. Translation: CSAPGNYGYTF.

This clone has a handful of counts. The chain joins TRBV6-1 to TRBJ2-7; perhaps TRBD1 as D (5 bases). CDR3 length equals 14 residues. CDR1 MNHNS and CDR2 SASEGT come from the germline V gene. The V end was cut by 6 bases, the J end by 3 bases, with 15 bases between. The CDR3 reads CASSEIWGGYEQYF. CDR3 in DNA: TGTGCCAGCAGCGAAATTTGGGGCGGCTACGAGCAGTACTTC.

V and J are TRBV7-9 and TRBJ1-6; D perhaps matches TRBD1 (6 bases). Germline V CDR1 and CDR2: SEHNR, FQNEAQ (reference sequence). The CDR3 extends over 16 amino acids. Trimming pared 1 base from V and 1 base from J, leaving 8 bases between. This CDR3 reads CASSLGQGSYNSPLHF. For the CDR3, the DNA is TGTGCCAGCAGCTTAGGTCAGGGGTCCTATAATTCACCCCTCCACTTT. The complete variable domain, with remaining parts taken from reference TRBV7-9 and TRBJ1-6, reads DTGVSQNPRHKITKRGQNVTFRCDPISEHNRLYWYRQTLGQGPEFLTYFQNEAQLEKSRLLSDRFSAERPKGSFSTLEIQRTEQGDSAMYLCASSLGQGSYNSPLHFGNGTRLTVT.

V usage is TRBV4-1 and J usage is TRBJ2-2; no reliable D call. V was shortened by 1 base and J by 2 bases, with 20 bases between the two germline ends. This CDR3 region has 19 residues. Germline CDR1 is MGHRA and CDR2 is YSYEKL. The CDR3 sequence is CASSQVLPKKALNTGELFF. The CDR3 DNA follows: TGCGCCAGCAGCCAAGTTCTGCCGAAAAAAGCTTTAAACACCGGGGAGCTGTTTTTT.

The rearrangement links TRBV27 to TRBJ1-2; D is unresolved. CDR1 is MNHEY and CDR2 is SMNVEV in the germline V gene (reference sequence). V lost 5 bases and J lost 7, with 14 bases in between. The CDR3 covers 13 residues. DNA of the CDR3: TGTGCCAGCAGTCCCTCGGGTAGGATTGGCTACACCTTC. As protein: CASSPSGRIGYTF.

This clone is medium-sized (0.01 to 0.1%) within its sample. The rearrangement joins TRBV6-5 to TRBJ2-4; D remains unclear. V was cut by 0 bases and J by 6 bases, with 9 bases left in between. CDR1 is MNHEY, CDR2 SVGAGI, per germline. CDR3 size: 14 residues. The CDR3 loop is CASSYSKHINIQYF. For the CDR3, the DNA is TGTGCCAGCAGTTACTCGAAACACATAAACATTCAGTACTTC.

The chain couples TRBV6-4 to TRBJ2-1; TRBD2 is a possible D gene (6 bases). The length of the CDR3 is 15 residues. Trimming removed 0 bases at V and 7 bases at J, with 13 bases between. The germline CDR1 and CDR2 sequences are MRHNA and SNTAGT. As DNA, the CDR3 is TGTGCCAGCAGTGACTCGACGGGGGAAGGGAATGAGCAGTTCTTC. This gives the protein CASSDSTGEGNEQFF.

The chain links TRBV5-8 to TRBJ2-5; weak D call: TRBD1 (5 bases). The CDR3 is 13 residues long. Per germline, CDR1 SGHTS and CDR2 YDEGEE. The germline V and J ends were trimmed by 4 bases and 5 bases, with 12 bases remaining between them. Written as DNA, the CDR3 is TGTGCCAGCAGCCTGGACACCAGGGAGACCCAGTACTTC. Residues: CASSLDTRETQYF.

This clone was seen only a few times. CDR3 in DNA: TGCGCCAGCAGCCGACAGGGCAGGGGTGAAAAACTGTTTTTT. It codes for CASSRQGRGEKLFF. The chain carries TRBV4-3 and TRBJ1-4; 7 bases match TRBD1. Germline V lookup: CDR1 LGHNA, CDR2 YSLEER. Trimming at V came to 4 bases and at J to 7 bases, leaving 6 bases not matched to a gene. The CDR3 length is 14 residues.

DNA for the CDR3: TGTGCCAGCAGCCGTGACAGGGGGCTTTCTAACTATGGCTACACCTTC. It encodes CASSRDRGLSNYGYTF. This rearrangement joins TRBV5-6 to TRBJ1-2; 10 nucleotides agree with TRBD1. Germline CDR1 SGHDT, CDR2 YYEEEE. The CDR3 runs to 16 residues. The trim removed 4 bases at V and 0 bases at J, leaving 6 bases unmatched.

There are a few counts of this clone. The rearrangement links TRBV11-2 to TRBJ2-3; the match to TRBD1 covers 7 bases. Trimming took 5 bases from V and 6 from J; bases not matched to a gene: 8. The germline gives CDR1 SGHAT, CDR2 FQNNGV. CDR3 length equals 14 residues. CDR3 protein: CASSEGTVQDTQYF. CDR3 bases: TGTGCCAGCAGCGAGGGGACAGTTCAGGATACGCAGTATTTT. The full variable domain, rest sourced from reference TRBV11-2 and TRBJ2-3, is EAGVAQSPRYKIIEKRQSVAFWCNPISGHATLYWYQQILGQGPKLLIQFQNNGVVDDSQLPKDRFSAERLKGVDSTLKIQPAKLEDSAVYLCASSEGTVQDTQYFGPGTRLTVL.

The chain links TRBV30 to TRBJ1-6; 8 nucleotides match TRBD1. V lost 8 bases to trimming and J lost 9 bases; unmatched junction nucleotides: 12. The CDR3 runs to 14 residues. The germline V gene has CDR1 GTSNPN and CDR2 SVGIG (reference sequence). CDR3 protein: CASQDRGAVSPLHF. The DNA for the CDR3 is TGTGCCAGCCAAGACAGGGGAGCTGTTTCACCCCTCCACTTT.

The gene calls are TRBV12-5 and TRBJ2-7, with D perhaps TRBD2 (6 bases). The CDR3 has 13 amino acids. V gave up 11 bases and J gave up 3 bases, with 17 bases separating them. Germline lookup yields CDR1 LGHNT and CDR2 FRNRAP. The CDR3 bases are TGTGCTTCAAGGAGGGAGTTACTCTACGAGCAGTACTTC. Amino acid sequence: CASRRELLYEQYF.

The V and J genes are TRBV18 and TRBJ2-1; tentatively, D is TRBD1 (6 bases). V gave up 1 base and J gave up 2 bases, with 6 bases separating them. The CDR3 is 14 residues long. The V gene's germline CDR1 is KGHSH and CDR2 LQKENI. CDR3 region: CASSPRDTYNEQFF. DNA of the CDR3: TGTGCCAGCTCACCACGGGACACCTACAATGAGCAGTTCTTC.